Here is one T cell receptor (beta chain) with its context. The data belong to a study of blood T cell repertoires in COVID-19. Turning to the study itself: T cells, B-cell-depleted T cells, or PBMCs supplied cDNA or gDNA.

Enrolled during active infection, Seattle patients were then followed longitudinally. V lost 1 base, J lost 8 bases, and 9 bases lay in between. Germline CDR1 and CDR2: SGHVS and FQNEAQ. The CDR3 is 14 residues long. In the source study's methods: By means of reference gene primer amplification, nucleated cell counts were estimated. Libraries were prepared by immunoSEQ multiplex PCR; TCRdb keeps only in-frame clonotypes and omits some of them. D and trimming were read from the DNA, whereas the V and J calls and clone size are those reported in that table. The sample has some 350,000 clones, more than 70% seen once; the top ten hold around 2.8%.

This chain connects TRBV7-8 to TRBJ1-6; D remains ambiguous. This TCR derives from a young woman with COVID-19, enrolled during active disease. The specimen was peripheral blood. The CDR3 bases are TGTGCCAGCAGCTTAGGGCCGAAATATTCACCCCTCCACTTT. This gives the protein CASSLGPKYSPLHF.